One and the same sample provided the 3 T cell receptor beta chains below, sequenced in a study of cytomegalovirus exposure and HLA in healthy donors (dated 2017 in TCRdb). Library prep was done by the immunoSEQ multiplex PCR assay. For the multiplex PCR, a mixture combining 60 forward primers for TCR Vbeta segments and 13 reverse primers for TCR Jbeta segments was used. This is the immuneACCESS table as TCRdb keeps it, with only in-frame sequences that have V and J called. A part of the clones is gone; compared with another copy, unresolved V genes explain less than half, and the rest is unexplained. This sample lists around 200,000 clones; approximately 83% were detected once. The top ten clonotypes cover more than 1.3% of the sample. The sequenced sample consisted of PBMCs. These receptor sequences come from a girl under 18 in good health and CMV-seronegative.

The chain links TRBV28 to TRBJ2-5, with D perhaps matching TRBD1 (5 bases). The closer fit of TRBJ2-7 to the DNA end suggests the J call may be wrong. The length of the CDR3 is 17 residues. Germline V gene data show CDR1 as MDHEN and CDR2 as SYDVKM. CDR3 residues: CASQGGTGRPLFYEQYF. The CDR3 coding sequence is TGTGCCAGCCAGGGTGGAACAGGAAGACCTCTATTCTACGAGCAGTACTTC.

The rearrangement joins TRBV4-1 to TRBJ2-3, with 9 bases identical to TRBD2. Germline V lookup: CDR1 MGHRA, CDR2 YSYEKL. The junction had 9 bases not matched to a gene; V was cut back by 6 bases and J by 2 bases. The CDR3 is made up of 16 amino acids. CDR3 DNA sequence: TGCGCCAGCAGTCGTAGCGGGAGCTGGACCACAGATACGCAGTATTTT. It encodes CASSRSGSWTTDTQYF.

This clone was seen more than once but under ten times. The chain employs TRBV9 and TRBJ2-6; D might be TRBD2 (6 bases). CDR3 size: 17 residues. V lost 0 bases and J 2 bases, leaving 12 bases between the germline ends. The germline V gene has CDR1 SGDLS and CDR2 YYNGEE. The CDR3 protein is CASSVGEVGAGANVLTF. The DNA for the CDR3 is TGTGCCAGCAGCGTAGGGGAGGTGGGGGCTGGGGCCAACGTCCTGACTTTC.